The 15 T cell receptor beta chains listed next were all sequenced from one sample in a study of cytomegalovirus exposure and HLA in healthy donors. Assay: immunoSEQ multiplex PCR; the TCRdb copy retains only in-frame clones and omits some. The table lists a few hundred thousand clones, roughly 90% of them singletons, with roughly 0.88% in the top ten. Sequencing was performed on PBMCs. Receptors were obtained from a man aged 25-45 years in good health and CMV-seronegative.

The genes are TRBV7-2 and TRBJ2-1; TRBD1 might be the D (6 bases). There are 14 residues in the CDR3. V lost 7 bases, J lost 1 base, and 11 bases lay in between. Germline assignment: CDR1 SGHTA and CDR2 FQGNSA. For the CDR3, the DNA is TGTGCCAGCAACAGGGAGAGATCCTACAATGAGCAGTTCTTC. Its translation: CASNRERSYNEQFF. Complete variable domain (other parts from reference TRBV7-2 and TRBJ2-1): GAGVSQSPSNKVTEKGKDVELRCDPISGHTALYWYRQSLGQGLEFLIYFQGNSAPDKSGLPSDRFSAERTGGSVSTLTIQRTQQEDSAVYLCASNRERSYNEQFFGPGTRLTVL.

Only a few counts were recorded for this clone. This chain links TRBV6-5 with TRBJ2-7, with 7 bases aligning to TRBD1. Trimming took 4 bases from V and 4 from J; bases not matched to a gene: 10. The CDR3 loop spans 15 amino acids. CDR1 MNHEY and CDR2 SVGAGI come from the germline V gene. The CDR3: CASSLGETGSYEQYF. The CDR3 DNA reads TGTGCCAGCAGTTTAGGGGAGACAGGGTCGTACGAGCAGTACTTC.

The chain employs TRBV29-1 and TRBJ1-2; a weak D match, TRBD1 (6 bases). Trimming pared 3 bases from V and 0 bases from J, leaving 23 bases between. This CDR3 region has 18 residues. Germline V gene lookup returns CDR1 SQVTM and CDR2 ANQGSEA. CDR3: CSVDEWETGQGPNYGYTF. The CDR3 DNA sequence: TGCAGCGTTGACGAGTGGGAAACGGGGCAGGGGCCTAACTATGGCTACACCTTC.

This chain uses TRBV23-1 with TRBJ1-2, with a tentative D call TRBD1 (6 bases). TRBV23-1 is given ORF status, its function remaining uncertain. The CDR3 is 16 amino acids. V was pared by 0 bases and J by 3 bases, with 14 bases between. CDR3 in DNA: TGCGCCAGCAGTCAATCCAGTACCAGGGGACACTATGGCTACACCTTC. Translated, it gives CASSQSSTRGHYGYTF.

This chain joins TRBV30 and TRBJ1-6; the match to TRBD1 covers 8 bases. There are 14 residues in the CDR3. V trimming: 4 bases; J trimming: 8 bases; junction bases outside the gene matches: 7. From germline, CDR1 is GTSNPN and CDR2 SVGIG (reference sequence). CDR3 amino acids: CAWTLDRVYSPLHF. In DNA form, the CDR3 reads TGTGCCTGGACCCTGGACAGGGTCTATTCACCCCTCCACTTT.

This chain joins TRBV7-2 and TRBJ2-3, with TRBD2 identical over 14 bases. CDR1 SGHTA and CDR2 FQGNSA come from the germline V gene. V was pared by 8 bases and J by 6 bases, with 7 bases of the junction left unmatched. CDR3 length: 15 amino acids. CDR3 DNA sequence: TGTGCCAGCTCGACTAGCGGGGGGGCCCTGGATACGCAGTATTTT. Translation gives CASSTSGGALDTQYF.

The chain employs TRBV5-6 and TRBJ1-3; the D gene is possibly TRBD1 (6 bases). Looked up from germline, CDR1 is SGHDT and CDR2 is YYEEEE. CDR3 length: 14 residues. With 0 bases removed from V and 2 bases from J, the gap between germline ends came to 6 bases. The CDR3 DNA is TGTGCCAGCAGCTTGGACAGGGCTGGAAACACCATATATTTT. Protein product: CASSLDRAGNTIYF.

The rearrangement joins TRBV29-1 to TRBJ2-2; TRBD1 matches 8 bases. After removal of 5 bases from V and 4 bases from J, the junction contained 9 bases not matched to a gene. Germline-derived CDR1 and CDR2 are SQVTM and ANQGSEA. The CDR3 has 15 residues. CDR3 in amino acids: CSVRATGVGTGELFF. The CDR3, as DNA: TGCAGCGTTCGCGCGACAGGGGTGGGCACCGGGGAGCTGTTTTTT.

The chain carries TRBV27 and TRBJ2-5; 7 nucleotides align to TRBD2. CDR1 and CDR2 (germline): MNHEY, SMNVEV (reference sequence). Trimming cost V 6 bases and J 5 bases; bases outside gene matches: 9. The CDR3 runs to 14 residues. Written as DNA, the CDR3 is TGTGCCAGCAGACCGGGACTACCTCTTGAGACCCAGTACTTC. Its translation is CASRPGLPLETQYF.

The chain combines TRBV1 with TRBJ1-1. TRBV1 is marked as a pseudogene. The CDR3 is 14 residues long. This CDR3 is CTSSPRLTNTEAFF. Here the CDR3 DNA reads TGCACCAGCAGCCCTCGACTTACGAACACTGAAGCTTTCTTT.

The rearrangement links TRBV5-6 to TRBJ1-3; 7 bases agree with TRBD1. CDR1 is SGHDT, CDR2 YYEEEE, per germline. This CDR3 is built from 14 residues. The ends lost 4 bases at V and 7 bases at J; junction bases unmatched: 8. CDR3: CASSNSRGRNTIYF. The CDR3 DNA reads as TGTGCCAGCAGCAACAGCAGGGGGAGGAACACCATATATTTT.

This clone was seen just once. The CDR3 sequence: CASTNPARGRTDTQYF. The DNA of the CDR3 is TGTGCCAGCACCAACCCCGCCCGGGGTCGCACAGATACGCAGTATTTT. This chain links TRBV5-4 with TRBJ2-3; D may be TRBD2 (5 bases). The V end was cut by 6 bases, the J end by 1 base, with 18 bases between. The CDR3 loop spans 16 amino acids. Germline V CDR1 and CDR2: SGHNT, YYREEE (reference sequence).

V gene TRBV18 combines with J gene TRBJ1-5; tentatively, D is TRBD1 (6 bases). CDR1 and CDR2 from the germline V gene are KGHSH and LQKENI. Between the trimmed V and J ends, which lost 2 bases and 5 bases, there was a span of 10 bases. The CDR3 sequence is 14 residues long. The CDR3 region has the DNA TGTGCCAGCTCACCATTGCCAGGGGATCAGCCCCAGCATTTT. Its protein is CASSPLPGDQPQHF.

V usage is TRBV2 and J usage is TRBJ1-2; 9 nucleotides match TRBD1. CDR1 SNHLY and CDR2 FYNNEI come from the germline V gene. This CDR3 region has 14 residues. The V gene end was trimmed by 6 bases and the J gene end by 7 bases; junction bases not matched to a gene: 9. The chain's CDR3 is CASSTGGWVGGYTF. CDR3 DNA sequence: TGTGCCAGCAGCACAGGGGGCTGGGTGGGTGGCTACACCTTC.

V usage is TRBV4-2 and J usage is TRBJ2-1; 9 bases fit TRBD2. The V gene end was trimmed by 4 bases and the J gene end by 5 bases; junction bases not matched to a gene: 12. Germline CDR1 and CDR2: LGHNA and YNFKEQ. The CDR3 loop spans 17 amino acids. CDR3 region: CASSPHAGGYVDNEQFF. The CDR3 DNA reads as TGTGCCAGCAGCCCCCACGCGGGGGGGTATGTCGACAATGAGCAGTTCTTC.